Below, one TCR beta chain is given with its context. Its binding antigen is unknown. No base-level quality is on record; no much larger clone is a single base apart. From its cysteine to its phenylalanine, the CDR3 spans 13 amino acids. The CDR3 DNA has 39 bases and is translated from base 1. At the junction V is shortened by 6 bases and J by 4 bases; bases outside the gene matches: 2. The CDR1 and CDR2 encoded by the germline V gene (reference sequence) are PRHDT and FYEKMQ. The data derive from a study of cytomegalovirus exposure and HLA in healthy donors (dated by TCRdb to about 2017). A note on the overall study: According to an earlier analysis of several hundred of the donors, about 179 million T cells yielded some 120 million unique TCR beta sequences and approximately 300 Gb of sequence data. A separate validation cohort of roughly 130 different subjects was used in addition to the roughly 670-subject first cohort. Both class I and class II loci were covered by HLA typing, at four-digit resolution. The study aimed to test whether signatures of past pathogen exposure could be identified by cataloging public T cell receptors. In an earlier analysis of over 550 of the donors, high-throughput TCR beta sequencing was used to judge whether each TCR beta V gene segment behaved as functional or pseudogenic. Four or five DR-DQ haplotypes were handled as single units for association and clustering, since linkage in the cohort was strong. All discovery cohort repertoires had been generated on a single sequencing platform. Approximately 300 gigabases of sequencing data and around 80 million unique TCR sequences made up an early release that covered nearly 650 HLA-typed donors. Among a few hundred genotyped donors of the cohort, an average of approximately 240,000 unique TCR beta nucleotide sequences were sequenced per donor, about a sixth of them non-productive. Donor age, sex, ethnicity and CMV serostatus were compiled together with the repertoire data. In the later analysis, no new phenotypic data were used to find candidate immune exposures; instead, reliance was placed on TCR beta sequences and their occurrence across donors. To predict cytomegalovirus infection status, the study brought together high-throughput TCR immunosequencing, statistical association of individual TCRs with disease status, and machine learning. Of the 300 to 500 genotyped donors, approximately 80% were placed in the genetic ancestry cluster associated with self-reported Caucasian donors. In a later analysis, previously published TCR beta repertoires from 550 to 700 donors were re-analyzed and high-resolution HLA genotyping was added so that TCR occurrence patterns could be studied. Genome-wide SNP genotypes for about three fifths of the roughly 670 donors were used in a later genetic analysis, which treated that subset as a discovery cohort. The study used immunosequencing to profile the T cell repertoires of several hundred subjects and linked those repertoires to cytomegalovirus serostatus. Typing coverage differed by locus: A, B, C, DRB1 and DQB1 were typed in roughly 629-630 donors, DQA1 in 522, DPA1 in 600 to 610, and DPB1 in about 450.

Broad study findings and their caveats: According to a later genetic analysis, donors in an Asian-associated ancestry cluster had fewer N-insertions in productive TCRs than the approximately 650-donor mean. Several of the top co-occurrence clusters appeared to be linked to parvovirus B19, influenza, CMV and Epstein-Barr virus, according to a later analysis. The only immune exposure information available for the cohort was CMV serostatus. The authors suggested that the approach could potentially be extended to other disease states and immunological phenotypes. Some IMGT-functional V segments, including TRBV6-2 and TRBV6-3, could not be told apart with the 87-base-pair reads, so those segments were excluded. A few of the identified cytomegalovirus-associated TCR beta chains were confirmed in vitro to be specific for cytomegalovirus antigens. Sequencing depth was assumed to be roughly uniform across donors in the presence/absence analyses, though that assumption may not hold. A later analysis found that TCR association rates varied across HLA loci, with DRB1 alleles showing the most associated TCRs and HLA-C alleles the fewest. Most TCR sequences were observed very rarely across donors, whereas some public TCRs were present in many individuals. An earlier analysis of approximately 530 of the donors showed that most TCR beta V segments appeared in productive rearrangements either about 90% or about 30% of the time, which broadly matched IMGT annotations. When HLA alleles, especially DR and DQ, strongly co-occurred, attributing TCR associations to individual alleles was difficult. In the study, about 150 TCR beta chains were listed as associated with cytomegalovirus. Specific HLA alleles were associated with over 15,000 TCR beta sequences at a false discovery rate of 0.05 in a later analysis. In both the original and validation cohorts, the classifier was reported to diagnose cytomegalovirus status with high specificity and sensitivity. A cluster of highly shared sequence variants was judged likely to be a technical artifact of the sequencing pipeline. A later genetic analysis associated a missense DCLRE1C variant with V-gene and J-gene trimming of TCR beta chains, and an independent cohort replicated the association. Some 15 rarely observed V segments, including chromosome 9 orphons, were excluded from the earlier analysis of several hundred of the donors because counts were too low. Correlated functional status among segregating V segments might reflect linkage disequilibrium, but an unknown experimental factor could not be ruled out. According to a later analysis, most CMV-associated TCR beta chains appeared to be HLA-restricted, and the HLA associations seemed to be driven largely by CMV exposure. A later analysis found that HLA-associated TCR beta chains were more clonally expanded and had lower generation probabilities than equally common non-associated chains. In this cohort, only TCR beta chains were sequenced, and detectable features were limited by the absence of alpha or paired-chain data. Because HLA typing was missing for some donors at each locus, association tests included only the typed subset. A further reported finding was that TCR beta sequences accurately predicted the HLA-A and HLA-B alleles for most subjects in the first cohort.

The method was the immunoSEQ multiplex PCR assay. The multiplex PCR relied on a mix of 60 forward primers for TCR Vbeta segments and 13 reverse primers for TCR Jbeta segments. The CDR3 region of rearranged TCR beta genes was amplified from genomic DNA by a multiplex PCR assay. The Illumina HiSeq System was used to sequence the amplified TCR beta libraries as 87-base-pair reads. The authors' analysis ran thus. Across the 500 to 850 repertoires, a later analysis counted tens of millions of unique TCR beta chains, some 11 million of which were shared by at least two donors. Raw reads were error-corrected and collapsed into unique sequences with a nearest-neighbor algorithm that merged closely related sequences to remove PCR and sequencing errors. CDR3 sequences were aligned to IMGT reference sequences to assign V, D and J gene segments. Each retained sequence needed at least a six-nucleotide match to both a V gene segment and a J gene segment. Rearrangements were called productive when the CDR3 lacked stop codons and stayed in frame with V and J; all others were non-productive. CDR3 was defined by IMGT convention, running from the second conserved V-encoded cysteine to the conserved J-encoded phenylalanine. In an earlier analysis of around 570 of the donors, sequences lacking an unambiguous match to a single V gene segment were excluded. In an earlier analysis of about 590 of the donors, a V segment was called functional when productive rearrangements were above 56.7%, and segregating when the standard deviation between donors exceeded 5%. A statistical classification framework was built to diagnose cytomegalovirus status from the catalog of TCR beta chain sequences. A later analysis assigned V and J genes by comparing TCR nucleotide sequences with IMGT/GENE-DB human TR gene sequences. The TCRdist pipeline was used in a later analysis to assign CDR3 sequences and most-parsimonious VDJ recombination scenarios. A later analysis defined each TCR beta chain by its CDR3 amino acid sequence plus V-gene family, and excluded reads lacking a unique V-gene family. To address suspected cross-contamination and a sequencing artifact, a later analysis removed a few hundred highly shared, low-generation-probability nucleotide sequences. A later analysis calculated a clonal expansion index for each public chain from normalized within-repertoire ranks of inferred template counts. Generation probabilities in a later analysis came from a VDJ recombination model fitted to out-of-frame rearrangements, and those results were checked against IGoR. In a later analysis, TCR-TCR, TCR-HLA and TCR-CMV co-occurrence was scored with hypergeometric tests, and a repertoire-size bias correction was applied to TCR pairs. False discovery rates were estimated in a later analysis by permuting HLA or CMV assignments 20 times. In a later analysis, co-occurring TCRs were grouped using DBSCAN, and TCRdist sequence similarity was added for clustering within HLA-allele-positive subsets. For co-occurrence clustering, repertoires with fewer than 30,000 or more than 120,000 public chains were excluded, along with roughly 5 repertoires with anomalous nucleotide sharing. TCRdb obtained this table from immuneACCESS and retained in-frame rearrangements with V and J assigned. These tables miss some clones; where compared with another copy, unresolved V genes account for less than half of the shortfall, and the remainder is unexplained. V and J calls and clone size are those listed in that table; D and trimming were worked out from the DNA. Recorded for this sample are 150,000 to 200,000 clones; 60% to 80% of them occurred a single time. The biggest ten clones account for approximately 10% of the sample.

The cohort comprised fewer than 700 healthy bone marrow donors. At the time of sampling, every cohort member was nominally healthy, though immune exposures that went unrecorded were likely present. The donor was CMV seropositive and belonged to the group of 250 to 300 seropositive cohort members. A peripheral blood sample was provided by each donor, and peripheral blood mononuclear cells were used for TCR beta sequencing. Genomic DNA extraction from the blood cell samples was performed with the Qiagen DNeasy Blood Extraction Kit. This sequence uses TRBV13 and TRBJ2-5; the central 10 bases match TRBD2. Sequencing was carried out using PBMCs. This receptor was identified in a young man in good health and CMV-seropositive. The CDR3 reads CASSLAGAETQYF. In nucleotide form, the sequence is TGTGCCAGCAGTCTAGCGGGAGCAGAGACCCAGTACTTC.